This passage covers 32 T cell receptor beta chains from one sample sequenced in a study of CD8 T cells in ankylosing spondylitis. Study results and limitations: Made up of under ten highly homologous variants, a TCR beta motif appeared characteristic of ankylosing spondylitis blood.

The antigens of these receptors remain unknown. TCRdb re-analysed the 5' RACE reads in MiXCR, keeping a single row per CDR3 protein. In the table there are some 220,000 distinct CDR3 sequences, about 6.7% of which are singletons. Sequenced input: blood, either unsorted or a sorted T cell fraction (not recorded which). These TCRs come from a male donor with ankylosing spondylitis.

This clonotype was seen ten or more times. The chain employs TRBV21-1 and TRBJ1-1; the tabulated D call, TRBD1, remains unverified against the DNA. TRBV21-1 is a pseudogene segment. The CDR3 has 16 amino acids. Written as DNA, the CDR3 is TGTGCCAGCAGCAAAGGGGACGGGAATAATAACACTGAAGCTTTCTTT. Translating gives CASSKGDGNNNTEAFF.

The chain joins TRBV11-2 to TRBJ2-1; TRBD2 might be the D (5 bases). The ends were cut back, 8 bases at V and 0 bases at J, with 23 bases in the middle. CDR3 length: 18 amino acids. Germline values: CDR1 SGHAT, CDR2 FQNNGV. The CDR3 nucleotides are TGTGCCAGCTCGGGTAGCGTCGGCTACGAGAGCTCCTACAATGAGCAGTTCTTC. This gives the protein CASSGSVGYESSYNEQFF.

This clonotype came up many times. This chain uses TRBV12-3 or TRBV12-4 with TRBJ1-1, with TRBD1 matching over 12 bases. CDR3 length: 15 amino acids. The V segment lost 3 bases and the J segment 6 bases; nucleotides outside the gene matches: 5. In DNA form, the CDR3 reads TGTGCCAGCAGTTTCGGGACAGGGGGCTGGGCTGAAGCTTTCTTT. Its translation is CASSFGTGGWAEAFF.

This clonotype was seen at least ten times. The chain carries TRBV6-5 and TRBJ1-1; perhaps TRBD1 as D (6 bases). Germline lookup yields CDR1 MNHEY and CDR2 SVGAGI. The CDR3 consists of 14 residues. V lost 2 bases, J lost 1 base, and 8 bases lay in between. Here the CDR3 DNA reads TGTGCCAGCAGTTACGGGGGACAGAACACTGAAGCTTTCTTT. This gives the protein CASSYGGQNTEAFF.

The rearrangement joins TRBV5-1 to TRBJ1-2, with TRBD1 matching over 9 bases. Germline CDR1 is SGHRS and CDR2 is YFSETQ. The length of the CDR3 is 17 residues. J was trimmed by 1 base and V by 3 bases; bases with no gene match: 10. The CDR3 coding sequence is TGCGCCAGCAGCTACGACCCAGGGACAGGGTTTAACTATGGCTACACCTTC. It encodes CASSYDPGTGFNYGYTF.

This clonotype was recorded many times. The chain combines TRBV5-6 with TRBJ1-6; D gene ambiguous. The germline V gene encodes CDR1 SGHDT and CDR2 YYEEEE. This CDR3 has 13 residues. V was shortened by 2 bases and J by 8 bases, with 8 bases between the two germline ends. CDR3 in DNA: TGTGCCAGCAGCTTAGGCTCTCATTCACCCCTCCACTTT. This sequence encodes CASSLGSHSPLHF.

The table lists this clonotype with many counts. The rearrangement joins TRBV20-1 to TRBJ2-1; a possible D gene is TRBD1 (5 bases). Between the trimmed V and J ends, which lost 1 base and 4 bases, there was a span of 20 bases. Germline assignment: CDR1 DFQATT and CDR2 SNEGSKA (reference sequence). The CDR3 has 17 amino acids. CDR3 sequence reads: CSARGATQGWDYNEQFF. The CDR3 coding sequence is TGCAGTGCTAGAGGAGCGACCCAGGGTTGGGATTACAATGAGCAGTTCTTC.

At least ten counts were recorded for this clonotype. The J gene is TRBJ1-4, the V gene TRBV7-9, with 10 bases matching TRBD1. This CDR3 has 14 amino acids. Germline lookup yields CDR1 SEHNR and CDR2 FQNEAQ (reference sequence). V dropped 7 bases and J dropped 5; count of bases not matched to a gene: 4. CDR3 amino acids: CASTRQGANEKLFF. The CDR3 region has the DNA TGTGCCAGCACCAGACAGGGGGCAAATGAAAAACTGTTTTTT.

In its sample, this clonotype was seen many times. The gene calls are TRBV4-3 and TRBJ1-3; D call uncertain. Between the trimmed V and J ends, which lost 1 base and 4 bases, there was a span of 5 bases. Germline CDR1 LGHNA, CDR2 YSLEER. The CDR3 is 13 amino acids. The CDR3 DNA is TGCGCCAGCAGCCAAGGCCAGGGAAACACCATATATTTT. Translated, it gives CASSQGQGNTIYF.

This clonotype was observed at least ten times. The chain couples TRBV7-2 to TRBJ2-3; TRBD2 matches at 14 bases. J was trimmed by 4 bases and V by 4 bases; bases with no gene match: 7. The CDR3 has 17 amino acids. The V gene's germline CDR1 is SGHTA and CDR2 FQGNSA. The CDR3 bases are TGTGCCAGCAGCTCCCTAGGGACTAGCGGGAGCCCAGATACGCAGTATTTT. This encodes CASSSLGTSGSPDTQYF.

In its sample, this clonotype was seen many times. The chain recombines TRBV14 with TRBJ2-7, with TRBD2 identical over 7 bases. This CDR3 is 12 amino acids long. V trimming: 10 bases; J trimming: 1 base; junction bases outside the gene matches: 4. The germline CDR1 and CDR2 sequences are SGHDN and FVKESK. This chain's CDR3 is CAIPGLSYEQYF. In nucleotides, the CDR3 is TGTGCCATCCCGGGACTATCCTACGAGCAGTACTTC. Looking up the rest from reference TRBV14 and TRBJ2-7 gives the full variable domain: EAGVTQFPSHSVIEKGQTVTLRCDPISGHDNLYWYRRVMGKEIKFLLHFVKESKQDESGMPNNRFLAERTGGTYSTLKVQPAELEDSGVYFCAIPGLSYEQYFGPGTRLTVT.

CDR3 DNA sequence: TGTGCCAGCAGCTCACACACGAACACTGAAGCTTTCTTT. Amino acid sequence: CASSSHTNTEAFF. The rearrangement joins TRBV7-9 to TRBJ1-1; D is ambiguous. Trimming left V 4 bases short and J 1 base short, with 7 bases between. Germline assignment: CDR1 SEHNR and CDR2 FQNEAQ (reference sequence). The CDR3 extends over 13 amino acids.

On this clonotype itself: One junction end disagrees with the germline gene, perhaps due to a read error. The rearrangement joins TRBV7-8 to TRBJ2-5, with D perhaps matching TRBD2 (5 bases). Looked up from germline, CDR1 is SGHVS and CDR2 is FQNEAQ. The CDR3 runs 14 residues. The CDR3 reads CAISLGLACETQYF. CDR3 in DNA: TGTGCCATCAGCCTTGGGCTAGCCTGCGAGACCCAGTACTTC.

This clonotype was counted ten times or more. This chain links TRBV5-1 with TRBJ1-1; D may be TRBD1 (6 bases). V was shortened by 4 bases and J by 2 bases, with 12 bases between the two germline ends. Germline-derived CDR1 and CDR2 are SGHRS and YFSETQ. The CDR3 contains 14 residues. Here the CDR3 DNA reads TGCGCCAGCAGCAGAACCAGGGGTAACACTGAAGCTTTCTTT. It is translated as CASSRTRGNTEAFF.

This clonotype was seen only a few times. The chain has TRBV11-2 and TRBJ2-3; perhaps D is TRBD1 or TRBD2 (6 bases each). CDR3 length: 16 residues. CDR1 and CDR2 from the germline V gene are SGHAT and FQNNGV. The ends were cut back, 4 bases at V and 4 bases at J, with 18 bases in the middle. This chain's CDR3 is CASSYLPRGRADTQYF. CDR3 DNA: TGTGCCAGCAGCTACCTACCCCGGGGGCGAGCAGATACGCAGTATTTT. Complete variable domain (other parts from reference TRBV11-2 and TRBJ2-3): EAGVAQSPRYKIIEKRQSVAFWCNPISGHATLYWYQQILGQGPKLLIQFQNNGVVDDSQLPKDRFSAERLKGVDSTLKIQPAKLEDSAVYLCASSYLPRGRADTQYFGPGTRLTVL.

There are a few counts of this clonotype. V is TRBV29-1 and J is TRBJ2-1; unclear D gene. This CDR3 spans 14 amino acids. Trimming took 1 base from V and 1 from J, leaving 8 bases between them. Germline lookup yields CDR1 SQVTM and CDR2 ANQGSEA. CDR3 coding DNA: TGCAGCGTTGAAGGTACAACTTCCTACAATGAGCAGTTCTTC. It specifies CSVEGTTSYNEQFF.

This clonotype was seen many times. The chain joins TRBV13 to TRBJ1-1; maybe TRBD1 (5 bases). The germline V gene has CDR1 PRHDT and CDR2 FYEKMQ (reference sequence). V lost 1 base and J lost 3, with 18 bases in between. This CDR3 region has 17 residues. DNA for the CDR3: TGTGCCAGCAGCTTAGCCCTTGGGGCGGTAAGGGACACTGAAGCTTTCTTT. Its protein product is CASSLALGAVRDTEAFF. Variable domain in full (rest from reference TRBV13 and TRBJ1-1): AAGVIQSPRHLIKEKRETATLKCYPIPRHDTVYWYQQGPGQDPQFLISFYEKMQSDKGSIPDRFSAQQFSDYHSELNMSSLELGDSALYFCASSLALGAVRDTEAFFGQGTRLTVV.

This clonotype was observed many times. The chain combines TRBV14 with TRBJ2-7; possible D gene TRBD2, 6 bases. Per germline, CDR1 SGHDN and CDR2 FVKESK. CDR3 length: 13 amino acids. Trimming took 2 bases from V and 6 from J, leaving 11 bases between them. The CDR3 loop is CASSQRGFLEQYF. DNA of the CDR3: TGTGCCAGCAGCCAACGGGGGTTTCTCGAGCAGTACTTC.

This clonotype showed up many times. CDR3 in amino acids: CASSLADLSYEQYF. CDR3 bases: TGTGCCAGCAGCTTAGCCGACCTCTCCTACGAGCAGTACTTC. The chain employs TRBV7-2 and TRBJ2-7; D is uncertain. Germline loops: CDR1 SGHTA, CDR2 FQGNSA. V was clipped by 0 bases and J by 0 bases, with 6 bases between them. This CDR3 is 14 amino acids long. The whole variable domain, remainder taken from reference TRBV7-2 and TRBJ2-7, is GAGVSQSPSNKVTEKGKDVELRCDPISGHTALYWYRQSLGQGLEFLIYFQGNSAPDKSGLPSDRFSAERTGGSVSTLTIQRTQQEDSAVYLCASSLADLSYEQYFGPGTRLTVT.

The sample holds many counts of this clonotype. The V and J genes are TRBV5-6 and TRBJ1-1; D remains ambiguous. Trimming left V 1 base short and J 8 bases short, with 9 bases between. CDR3 length: 12 amino acids. CDR1 is SGHDT, CDR2 YYEEEE, per germline. The CDR3 loop is CASSLLAREAFF. CDR3 DNA sequence: TGTGCCAGCAGCTTGTTGGCAAGGGAAGCTTTCTTT.

This clonotype was seen only a few times. The chain recombines TRBV10-1 with TRBJ2-1; D gene unclear. The CDR3 spans 11 residues. CDR1 WNHNN and CDR2 SYGVQD come from the germline V gene (reference sequence). With 3 bases removed from V and 10 bases from J, the gap between germline ends came to 7 bases. The CDR3 reads CASSDSEEQFF. In DNA form, the CDR3 reads TGCGCCAGCAGTGACTCGGAGGAGCAGTTCTTC.

This clonotype was recorded at least ten times. The chain links TRBV20-1 to TRBJ2-5; D is possibly TRBD2 (6 bases). The CDR3 spans 15 residues. The V gene's germline CDR1 is DFQATT and CDR2 SNEGSKA (reference sequence). The ends were cut back, 6 bases at V and 5 bases at J, with 22 bases in the middle. The DNA for the CDR3 is TGCAGTGCCAAATCGACTAGTCAGGGCGGCGAGACCCAGTACTTC. Protein product: CSAKSTSQGGETQYF.

This clonotype showed up many times. This sequence joins TRBV27 and TRBJ2-1; TRBD2 matches at 7 bases. This CDR3 has 12 amino acids. The V and J ends lost 4 bases and 13 bases, in that order; junction bases with no gene match: 7. The germline CDR1 and CDR2 sequences are MNHEY and SMNVEV (reference sequence). The CDR3 here is CASSYGRGSQFF. The DNA of the CDR3 is TGTGCCAGCAGTTACGGGCGGGGGTCCCAGTTCTTC.

V and J are TRBV29-1 and TRBJ1-1, with D hard to call. The V and J ends lost 7 bases and 5 bases respectively, with 17 bases between them. Germline CDR1 SQVTM, CDR2 ANQGSEA. The CDR3 extends over 13 amino acids. The CDR3 DNA reads as TGCAGCGCCCGGACCGCACCTGGAACTGAAGCTTTCTTT. Translated: CSARTAPGTEAFF.

There are many counts of this clonotype. The rearrangement uses TRBV27 and TRBJ1-1; 11 bases match TRBD1. CDR3 length equals 16 residues. The V gene's germline CDR1 is MNHEY and CDR2 SMNVEV (reference sequence). The V and J ends lost 2 bases and 4 bases, in that order; junction bases with no gene match: 6. CDR3 sequence reads: CASSLLSGTGGTEAFF. In DNA form, the CDR3 reads TGTGCCAGCAGTTTACTCTCTGGGACAGGGGGCACTGAAGCTTTCTTT.

This clonotype was seen many times. The chain links TRBV28 to TRBJ1-4, with D perhaps TRBD1 (5 bases). This CDR3 contains 14 residues. Germline CDR1 and CDR2: MDHEN and SYDVKM. Trimming took off 5 bases at V and 4 bases at J, with 11 bases between the two ends. The CDR3 sequence is CASSPRDDNEKLFF. CDR3 DNA: TGTGCCAGCAGTCCGAGGGACGATAATGAAAAACTGTTTTTT.

This clonotype was seen a few times. This chain joins TRBV24-1 and TRBJ2-3; the match to TRBD1 covers 9 bases. The V and J ends lost 4 bases and 7 bases, in that order; junction bases with no gene match: 11. The germline CDR1 and CDR2 sequences are KGHDR and SFDVKD. The CDR3 is 16 amino acids. The DNA for the CDR3 is TGTGCCACCAGTGAAGGGACCCGGGACAGGGAAAATACGCAGTATTTT. Translating it yields CATSEGTRDRENTQYF.

The sample holds many counts of this clonotype. J is TRBJ2-3 and V is TRBV9, with TRBD2 matching over 9 bases. This CDR3 contains 15 residues. Germline V CDR1 and CDR2: SGDLS, YYNGEE. V lost 3 bases and J lost 2; bases outside the gene matches: 4. CDR3 DNA sequence: TGTGCCAGCAGCGGCCTAGCGGGACCCACAGATACGCAGTATTTT. Its translation: CASSGLAGPTDTQYF.

This clonotype has a handful of counts. The rearrangement joins TRBV2 to TRBJ2-7; 9 bases are shared with TRBD1. The CDR3 extends over 16 amino acids. Germline trimming cut 7 bases from V and 6 bases from J; bases unmatched to any gene: 16. Germline loops: CDR1 SNHLY, CDR2 FYNNEI. The CDR3 loop reads CASKSSIGTGTIEQYF. For the CDR3, the DNA is TGTGCCAGCAAAAGTTCCATCGGGACAGGGACGATCGAGCAGTACTTC.

The J gene is TRBJ2-7, the V gene TRBV27; TRBD1 matches 9 bases. This CDR3 comprises 17 residues. Trimming removed 6 bases from V and 0 bases from J; junction bases left unmatched: 12. The germline V gene has CDR1 MNHEY and CDR2 SMNVEV (reference sequence). CDR3 bases: TGTGCCAGCAGGACTACGGACAGGGGAAGGGGCTCCTACGAGCAGTACTTC. It is translated as CASRTTDRGRGSYEQYF.

This clonotype was counted between two and nine times. The chain is built from TRBV4-3 and TRBJ1-4, with no clear D. The CDR3 spans 17 residues. Germline CDR1 is LGHNA and CDR2 is YSLEER. V shed 0 bases and J shed 2 bases, with 13 bases lying between them. The CDR3 coding sequence is TGCGCCAGCAGCCAAGAAACCCCCATCGGGACTAATGAAAAACTGTTTTTT. Its protein product is CASSQETPIGTNEKLFF.

There are many counts of this clonotype. This rearrangement joins TRBV12-3 or TRBV12-4 to TRBJ2-1, with TRBD1 identical over 7 bases. V was clipped by 6 bases and J by 3 bases; unmatched bases: 14. CDR3 length equals 17 residues. CDR3 sequence (DNA): TGTGCCAGCAGCGGACAGGATCCGAGTTGGGGCTACAATGAGCAGTTCTTC. Its translation: CASSGQDPSWGYNEQFF.